This T cell receptor (beta chain) was recovered during a study of cytomegalovirus exposure and HLA in healthy donors. Study results and caveats: In vitro checks showed that a few CMV-associated chains really do target CMV antigens. Further analysis was carried out later, and it showed several of the most significant clusters appearing linked to common viral pathogens. Immune exposure was documented only through CMV serostatus.

Of note for this clone: No antigen is known for it.

As for the donors, each was a healthy bone marrow donor. J lost 0 bases, V lost 5 bases, and 10 bases had no gene match. The CDR3 runs to 17 residues. Germline V gene data show CDR1 as SNHLY and CDR2 as FYNNEI. A multiplex PCR was run with 60 Vbeta primers and 13 Jbeta primers. Assay used: immunoSEQ multiplex PCR; TCRdb lists only in-frame clones, some missing. There are around 180,000 clones in the sample; roughly 80% occur only once, and 2% to 2.5% lies in the top ten. Sample: PBMCs. This clonotype was obtained from a man aged 60-69 years in good health and CMV-seronegative. This rearrangement joins TRBV2 to TRBJ1-2; TRBD1 agrees at 9 bases. The CDR3 nucleotides read TGTGCCAGCAGTTTTAAGACAGGGGGGGTGACTAACTATGGCTACACCTTC. As protein: CASSFKTGGVTNYGYTF.